This T cell receptor beta chain stems from a study of T cells in Graves' hyperthyroidism and ophthalmopathy. Study details: Peripheral blood was acquired at first diagnosis, ahead of any therapy whatsoever. Broader study findings: The model made its ophthalmopathy prediction, and onset followed a median approximately six months later.

The germline gives CDR1 SGHTS, CDR2 YDEGEE. The CDR3 length is 16 residues. Trimming cost V 6 bases and J 2 bases, with 20 bases left between them. Notes on this clonotype: Its antigen is still unknown.

Amplification of TCR beta CDR3 regions used RNA as the template. First-round RT-PCR of the TCR CDR3 relied on the HTBI primer set. TCRdb called the multiplex PCR reads again in MiXCR, with one record for every CDR3 protein. The sample has roughly 600,000 distinct CDR3 sequences; roughly 14% are singletons. PBMCs were derived from roughly 9.6 ml fresh peripheral blood. This chain connects TRBV5-8 to TRBJ1-2; perhaps TRBD1 as D (5 bases). The clonotype originates from a woman in her forties or fifties with Graves' ophthalmopathy. The material sequenced was blood. This CDR3 is CASTHWGGIRNYGYTF. CDR3 nucleotides: TGTGCCAGCACCCACTGGGGGGGGATTCGGAACTATGGCTACACCTTC.